These 32 T cell receptor beta chains were all obtained from the same sample, sequenced in a study of molecular identifiers for immune sequencing clone quantification. In TCRdb, the PCR reads were re-called with MiXCR into one record per CDR3 protein. The sample records approximately 670,000 distinct CDR3 sequences, just under 20% being singletons. The sequencing input was naive CD8+ T cells from blood, with Jurkat cell RNA spiked in. Subset meaning: FACS-sorted CD8+CD4-CCR7+CD45RA+ naive T cells. The receptors come from a human donor in good health. Some libraries in this study had Jurkat cell RNA spiked in.

This rearrangement joins TRBV7-3 to TRBJ2-1, with 7 bases aligning to TRBD1. Germline V gene data show CDR1 as SGHTA and CDR2 as FQGTGA. V dropped 8 bases and J dropped 4; count of bases not matched to a gene: 8. This CDR3 region has 14 residues. The CDR3 bases are TGTGCCAGCGGAAAACAGGGGTTATACAATGAGCAGTTCTTC. It yields the protein CASGKQGLYNEQFF.

This clonotype was detected ten times or more. The rearrangement uses TRBV7-9 and TRBJ1-4; D may be TRBD1 (5 bases). The CDR3 length is 15 residues. Between the trimmed V and J ends, which lost 5 bases and 7 bases, there was a span of 17 bases. Germline lookup yields CDR1 SEHNR and CDR2 FQNEAQ (reference sequence). For the CDR3, the DNA is TGTGCCAGCAGCCCACCCGGGACCCGGAGTGAAAAACTGTTTTTT. Encoded protein: CASSPPGTRSEKLFF.

This clonotype was counted at least ten times. CDR3 region: CASSYSPGQGAGNEQFF. The CDR3 DNA reads TGTGCCAGCAGTTACTCGCCGGGACAGGGGGCGGGCAATGAGCAGTTCTTC. J is TRBJ2-1 and V is TRBV6-5; 12 bases line up with TRBD1. Germline values: CDR1 MNHEY, CDR2 SVGAGI. V was clipped by 0 bases and J by 6 bases; unmatched bases: 6. CDR3 length: 17 residues.

V and J are TRBV5-1 and TRBJ2-7, with TRBD1 matching over 10 bases. Germline loops: CDR1 SGHRS, CDR2 YFSETQ. CDR3 length: 16 amino acids. V gave up 0 bases and J gave up 5 bases; unmatched junction bases: 8. The CDR3 region has the DNA TGCGCCAGCAGCTTGGTATTAGGGACAGGGGTACACGAGCAGTACTTC. Amino acids: CASSLVLGTGVHEQYF. Filled out from reference TRBV5-1 and TRBJ2-7, the complete variable domain reads KAGVTQTPRYLIKTRGQQVTLSCSPISGHRSVSWYQQTPGQGLQFLFEYFSETQRNKGNFPGRFSGRQFSNSRSEMNVSTLELGDSALYLCASSLVLGTGVHEQYFGPGTRLTVT.

This clonotype has a count of ten or more. V and J are TRBV20-1 and TRBJ2-3, with no clear D. The germline gives CDR1 DFQATT, CDR2 SNEGSKA (reference sequence). The ends were cut back, 2 bases at V and 4 bases at J, with 16 bases in the middle. This CDR3 region has 15 residues. This CDR3 is CSARPPEGLADTQYF. CDR3 coding DNA: TGCAGTGCTAGACCCCCCGAAGGATTAGCAGATACGCAGTATTTT.

This clonotype was seen ten or more times. This rearrangement joins TRBV14 to TRBJ1-1; D possibly corresponds to TRBD1 (5 bases). V dropped 3 bases and J dropped 6 bases, with 17 bases sitting between them. Germline assignment: CDR1 SGHDN and CDR2 FVKESK. The CDR3 covers 15 residues. The CDR3 here is CASSQRPIWGSEAFF. DNA for the CDR3: TGTGCCAGCAGCCAGAGGCCTATTTGGGGGTCTGAAGCTTTCTTT.

This clonotype was observed a single time. An end of the junction does not agree with germline; a read error may underlie this. The chain uses TRBV7-9 and TRBJ2-7; D is possibly TRBD1 (5 bases). The CDR3 contains 14 residues. Germline-derived CDR1 and CDR2 are SEHNR and FQNEAQ (reference sequence). The CDR3 coding sequence is TGTGCCGGCAGCTTGGCAGGGCTCACCTACGAGCAGTACTTC. It is translated as CAGSLAGLTYEQYF.

The chain recombines TRBV21-1 with TRBJ2-1; TRBD2 reflects the table's D call only, with no check against the DNA. TRBV21-1 represents a pseudogene. The CDR3 consists of 12 residues. DNA for the CDR3: TGTGCCAGCTATACGGGAGTCTTCAAACGGTTCTTC. Amino acid sequence: CASYTGVFKRFF.

This clonotype came up a few times. The genes are TRBV29-1 and TRBJ1-2, with D unresolved. The V gene's germline CDR1 is SQVTM and CDR2 ANQGSEA. Trimming took 0 bases from V and 7 from J, leaving 15 bases between them. CDR3 length: 14 amino acids. The CDR3 region is CSVEDQPELGGYTF. In nucleotides, the CDR3 is TGCAGCGTTGAAGATCAGCCGGAGCTGGGTGGCTACACCTTC.

With respect to this clonotype: A much larger clonotype is one base distant, so this may be a read error. In this CDR3 the conserved last residue, phenylalanine or tryptophan, is missing, so a read error is likely. This chain joins TRBV6-1 and TRBJ2-3; the D is unclear. From germline, CDR1 is MNHNS and CDR2 SASEGT. V was trimmed by 1 base and J by 0 bases, leaving 8 bases between them. The CDR3 length is 15 residues. The CDR3 here is CASSEGWSSTDTQYS. CDR3 DNA sequence: TGTGCCAGCAGTGAAGGATGGAGTAGCACAGATACGCAGTATTCT.

This clonotype was detected once. Possible read error: a much larger clone is one base away. V is TRBV28 and J is TRBJ2-5, with 7 bases aligning to TRBD2. Trimming at V came to 6 bases and at J to 5 bases, leaving 12 bases not matched to a gene. Per the germline V gene, CDR1 is MDHEN and CDR2 is SYDVKM. The CDR3 loop spans 15 amino acids. The CDR3 region is CASRLEGLTVETQYF. CDR3 sequence (DNA): TGTGCCAGCAGGCTTGAGGGACTAACGGTGGAGACCCAGTACTTC. Variable domain in full (rest from reference TRBV28 and TRBJ2-5): DVKVTQSSRYLVKRTGEKVFLECVQDMDHENMFWYRQDPGLGLRLIYFSYDVKMKEKGDIPEGYSVSREKKERFSLILESASTNQTSMYLCASRLEGLTVETQYFGPGTRLLVL.

The table lists this clonotype with many counts. J is TRBJ2-3 and V is TRBV7-2; D unclear. The CDR3 is made up of 15 amino acids. CDR1 and CDR2 from the germline V gene are SGHTA and FQGNSA. The V and J ends lost 4 bases and 2 bases respectively, with 13 bases between them. The CDR3 coding sequence is TGTGCCAGCAGCTCGGACCCCGACCCCACAGATACGCAGTATTTT. The encoded protein is CASSSDPDPTDTQYF.

There are a few counts of this clonotype. Here the CDR3 DNA reads TGTGCCACCAGTGATAGTTACGGGGCCGGGGAGCTGTTTTTT. Amino acids: CATSDSYGAGELFF. The rearrangement joins TRBV24-1 to TRBJ2-2; D possibly corresponds to TRBD2 (5 bases). The CDR3 consists of 14 residues. V was shortened by 3 bases and J by 6 bases, with 10 bases between the two germline ends. The germline V gene has CDR1 KGHDR and CDR2 SFDVKD.

Points on this clonotype: A much larger clonotype is one base distant, so this may be a read error. In DNA, the CDR3 is TGCGCCAGCGGCTGGACTGACCCCTACGAGCAGTACTTC. This encodes CASGWTDPYEQYF. This chain joins TRBV5-1 and TRBJ2-7, with D maybe TRBD2 (5 bases). Between the trimmed V and J ends, which lost 7 bases and 2 bases, there was a span of 13 bases. Germline lookup yields CDR1 SGHRS and CDR2 YFSETQ. The CDR3 is made up of 13 amino acids.

The V gene is TRBV15, the J gene TRBJ2-6, with 14 bases lining up with TRBD2. Germline V gene lookup returns CDR1 LNHNV and CDR2 YYDKDF (reference sequence). V was pared by 5 bases and J by 1 base, with 4 bases of the junction left unmatched. CDR3 length: 18 amino acids. The CDR3 sequence is CATSLGLAGVSGANVLTF. For the CDR3, the DNA is TGTGCCACCAGCCTGGGACTAGCGGGAGTTTCTGGGGCCAACGTCCTGACTTTC.

Of note for this clonotype: Possible read error: a much larger clone is one base away. Given the absence of the conserved phenylalanine or tryptophan at the CDR3 end, a read error is likely. The genes are TRBV11-2 and TRBJ2-1; D gene uncertain. The CDR3 length is 11 residues. Germline assignment: CDR1 SGHAT and CDR2 FQNNGV. Trimming removed 3 bases from V and 8 bases from J, with 5 bases in between. The CDR3 DNA is TGTGCCAGCAGCTTTCAAGATGAGCAGTTCATC. This codes for CASSFQDEQFI.

On this clonotype: This CDR3 fails to terminate in the conserved phenylalanine or tryptophan, so it likely reflects a read error. The chain carries TRBV13 and TRBJ2-3; 7 positions agree with TRBD2. CDR3 size: 14 residues. Germline V lookup: CDR1 PRHDT, CDR2 FYEKMQ (reference sequence). V lost 1 base and J lost 3; bases outside the gene matches: 1. CDR3 DNA sequence: TGTGCCAGCAGCTTAGCCGGGGGGACAGATACGCAGTATTCT. It specifies CASSLAGGTDTQYS.

Of note for this clonotype: This may come from a read error, since a much larger clone is one base off. The J gene is TRBJ2-7, the V gene TRBV7-2; no reliable D call. The CDR3 has 12 amino acids. Germline-derived CDR1 and CDR2 are SGHTA and FQGNSA. Trimming stripped 5 bases from V and 6 bases from J, with 11 bases between. As DNA, the CDR3 is TGTACCAGCAGCCCCATTTGGAGCGAGCAGTACTTC. It codes for CTSSPIWSEQYF.

This clonotype was observed many times. The V call is TRBV7-9, the J call TRBJ2-3; D not resolved. The CDR3 is made up of 12 amino acids. Germline CDR1 is SEHNR and CDR2 is FQNEAQ (reference sequence). V was trimmed by 4 bases and J by 3 bases, leaving 5 bases between them. CDR3 region: CASSSTTDTQYF. The CDR3 bases are TGTGCCAGCAGCTCGACTACAGATACGCAGTATTTT.

This clonotype was detected ten times or more. This chain uses TRBV12-3 or TRBV12-4 with TRBJ2-2, with D unresolved. Trimming took off 6 bases at V and 7 bases at J, with 15 bases between the two ends. The CDR3 has 14 amino acids. CDR3 bases: TGTGCCAGCAGCCTAGGAACTGCCCGCGGGGAGCTGTTTTTT. It encodes CASSLGTARGELFF.

Worth noting for this clonotype: Being one base from a much bigger clone, this may be a read error. The conserved phenylalanine or tryptophan normally closing the CDR3 is absent here, so this likely arose from a read error. The chain has TRBV7-8 and TRBJ1-5; D remains unclear. The CDR3 length is 16 residues. Trimming left V 1 base short and J 0 bases short, with 10 bases between. CDR1 and CDR2 from the germline V gene are SGHVS and FQNEAQ. The CDR3 sequence is CASSLGAWDSNQPQHS. The DNA of the CDR3 is TGTGCCAGCAGCTTAGGGGCTTGGGATAGCAATCAGCCCCAGCATTCT.

The gene calls are TRBV11-3 and TRBJ1-1; a possible D gene is TRBD1 (6 bases). Deletions cut 8 bases from V and 4 bases from J, with 14 bases between. CDR3 length: 13 amino acids. From germline, CDR1 is SGHNT and CDR2 YENEEA. The CDR3 DNA reads as TGTGCCAGCGGCGTGGCAGGGGTCACTGAAGCTTTCTTT. Its protein is CASGVAGVTEAFF.

This clonotype was seen more than once but under ten times. The CDR3 sequence: CASSLISPGELFF. The CDR3 DNA follows: TGCGCCAGCAGCTTGATCTCGCCAGGGGAGCTGTTTTTT. V gene TRBV5-1 combines with J gene TRBJ2-2; no definite D call. Germline V gene data show CDR1 as SGHRS and CDR2 as YFSETQ. This CDR3 comprises 13 residues. Trimming removed 1 base from V and 8 bases from J, with 9 bases in between.

This clonotype turned up a few times. V and J are TRBV20-1 and TRBJ1-1; perhaps TRBD1 as D (6 bases). This CDR3 is 16 amino acids long. The V gene lost 1 base and the J gene lost 1 base, with 16 bases spanning the gap. Germline V gene data show CDR1 as DFQATT and CDR2 as SNEGSKA (reference sequence). The CDR3 DNA reads as TGCAGTGCTAGAGTGTGGCAGGGGCCGACGAACACTGAAGCTTTCTTT. It codes for CSARVWQGPTNTEAFF.

This clonotype was seen more than once but under ten times. The CDR3 region has the DNA TGCAGTGCCACGGAGGGAGGCGAGCAGTACTTC. This encodes CSATEGGEQYF. This chain uses TRBV20-1 with TRBJ2-7, with D tentatively TRBD2 (6 bases). Trimming stripped 6 bases from V and 6 bases from J, with 12 bases between. Germline-derived CDR1 and CDR2 are DFQATT and SNEGSKA (reference sequence). The CDR3 loop spans 11 amino acids.

The chain combines TRBV19 with TRBJ1-1; unclear D gene. The germline V gene encodes CDR1 LNHDA and CDR2 SQIVND (reference sequence). The CDR3 has 12 residues. Trimming cost V 6 bases and J 7 bases, with 12 bases left between them. The CDR3, as DNA: TGTGCCAGTAGCTTGGGGAGTGGTGAAGCTTTCTTT. Its protein product is CASSLGSGEAFF. The full variable domain, rest sourced from reference TRBV19 and TRBJ1-1, is DGGITQSPKYLFRKEGQNVTLSCEQNLNHDAMYWYRQDPGQGLRLIYYSQIVNDFQKGDIAEGYSVSREKKESFPLTVTSAQKNPTAFYLCASSLGSGEAFFGQGTRLTVV.

Points on this clonotype: This may be a read error: a much more frequent sequence differs by one nucleotide. The rearrangement joins TRBV13 to TRBJ1-1; no definite D call. This CDR3 has 12 amino acids. Germline values: CDR1 PRHDT, CDR2 FYEKMQ (reference sequence). Written as DNA, the CDR3 is TGTGCCAGCAGCTTAGCGGACCCTGAAGCTCTCTTT. Amino acids: CASSLADPEALF.

V is TRBV24-1 and J is TRBJ2-5; 9 bases are shared with TRBD1. The CDR3 runs to 17 residues. Losses at the gene ends were 2 bases for V and 5 bases for J; bases not matched to a gene: 11. CDR1 is KGHDR and CDR2 is SFDVKD in the germline V gene. CDR3 sequence reads: CATSDSTLQGAMETQYF. In nucleotides, the CDR3 is TGTGCCACCAGTGATTCCACTTTACAGGGGGCGATGGAGACCCAGTACTTC.

This clonotype came up many times. The chain employs TRBV7-6 and TRBJ2-3, with TRBD1 matching over 7 bases. The CDR3 extends over 13 amino acids. Germline V gives CDR1 SGHVS, CDR2 FNYEAQ. V was pared by 4 bases and J by 5 bases, with 3 bases of the junction left unmatched. The CDR3 here is CASSSTGRDTQYF. CDR3 DNA sequence: TGTGCCAGCAGCTCGACAGGGAGAGATACGCAGTATTTT.

This clonotype was counted at least ten times. This sequence joins TRBV15 and TRBJ1-4; tentatively, D is TRBD1 (5 bases). CDR3 length: 14 residues. From germline, CDR1 is LNHNV and CDR2 YYDKDF (reference sequence). V lost 3 bases and J lost 13, with 18 bases in between. The CDR3: CATSSIPGPPTLFF. The DNA of the CDR3 is TGTGCCACCAGCAGCATACCGGGACCGCCGACACTGTTTTTT.

Worth noting for this clonotype: A much larger clone sits a single nucleotide away, making a read error possible. V usage is TRBV11-2 and J usage is TRBJ2-5; tentatively, D is TRBD1 (6 bases). The CDR3 spans 14 residues. The ends were cut back, 3 bases at V and 4 bases at J, with 12 bases in the middle. Germline CDR1 and CDR2: SGHAT and FQNNGV. As DNA, the CDR3 is TGTGCCAGCAGCTTCGACAGGTACCGAGAGACCCAGTACTTC. It codes for CASSFDRYRETQYF.

This clonotype has a count of ten or more. The chain has TRBV5-5 and TRBJ2-2, with D perhaps being TRBD1 or TRBD2 (5 bases each). V was pared by 3 bases and J by 3 bases, with 9 bases between. The CDR3 consists of 14 residues. The germline gives CDR1 SGHKS, CDR2 YYEKEE (reference sequence). The DNA for the CDR3 is TGTGCCAGCAGCTCGGGACGCGACACCGGGGAGCTGTTTTTT. This encodes CASSSGRDTGELFF.